This entry lists 5 T cell receptor beta chains sequenced from one sample in a study of OX40 agonist ivuxolimab in advanced cancers. Repertoires were generated with immunoSEQ multiplex PCR, while TCRdb's copy carries only in-frame clones and drops some. There are under 45,000 clones in the sample; about 81% occur only once, and 2% to 3% lies in the top ten. Sequencing used CD4+ or CD8+ T cells sorted from blood, obtained in a trial of the OX40 agonist ivuxolimab. These TCRs come from an adult with an advanced solid tumor such as melanoma, head and neck, liver or kidney cancer.

The chain employs TRBV5-1 and TRBJ2-2; D gene unclear. Looked up from germline, CDR1 is SGHRS and CDR2 is YFSETQ. The V and J ends lost 0 bases and 6 bases respectively, with 9 bases between them. The CDR3 extends over 14 amino acids. DNA for the CDR3: TGCGCCAGCAGCTTGGATTTTGGGGCCGGGGAGCTGTTTTTT. This sequence encodes CASSLDFGAGELFF.

This sequence joins TRBV7-6 and TRBJ2-5, with D perhaps matching TRBD1 (6 bases). Trimming pared 3 bases from V and 5 bases from J, leaving 13 bases between. The germline V gene encodes CDR1 SGHVS and CDR2 FNYEAQ. The CDR3 has 14 amino acids. CDR3 protein: CASSFQQGRETQYF. In nucleotides, the CDR3 is TGTGCCAGCAGCTTTCAACAGGGTAGGGAGACCCAGTACTTC. The complete variable domain, with remaining parts taken from reference TRBV7-6 and TRBJ2-5, reads GAGVSQSPRYKVTKRGQDVALRCDPISGHVSLYWYRQALGQGPEFLTYFNYEAQQDKSGLPNDRFSAERPEGSISTLTIQRTEQRDSAMYRCASSFQQGRETQYFGPGTRLLVL.

The gene calls are TRBV10-2 and TRBJ2-1, with 7 bases aligning to TRBD2. There are 14 residues in the CDR3. Germline-derived CDR1 and CDR2 are WSHSY and SAAADI. V dropped 4 bases and J dropped 4; count of bases not matched to a gene: 4. In nucleotides, the CDR3 is TGCGCCAGCAGTGTAGCGGGCCTTTACAATGAGCAGTTCTTC. It encodes CASSVAGLYNEQFF.

The chain has TRBV4-2 and TRBJ2-7, with 11 bases fitting TRBD2. CDR1 is LGHNA, CDR2 YNFKEQ, per germline. With V trimmed by 4 bases and J by 4 bases, 3 bases remained unmatched. The CDR3 is made up of 14 amino acids. The CDR3 sequence: CASSRGLADYEQYF. The CDR3, as DNA: TGTGCCAGCAGCCGGGGACTAGCGGATTACGAGCAGTACTTC.

This clone was observed a single time. The chain employs TRBV2 and TRBJ1-1; D gene unclear. CDR3 length: 13 residues. Germline values: CDR1 SNHLY, CDR2 FYNNEI. Trimming shortened V by 6 bases and J by 1 base, and 9 bases separated the two germline ends. CDR3 loop: CASSDIQNTEAFF. In DNA form, the CDR3 reads TGTGCCAGCAGCGACATACAGAACACTGAAGCTTTCTTT.